Sequencing of this TCR beta chain was carried out in a study of Graves' ophthalmopathy and Graves' hyperthyroidism. Study findings and constraints: For predicting ophthalmopathy progression, the model had roughly 70% sensitivity and approximately 72% specificity. Most expanded clonotypes in thyroid above 0.001 frequency also showed up in blood.

Clinical symptoms and serum thyroxine were used for diagnosis; TRAb, thyroid ultrasound and orbital computed tomography were also relied on. For this clonotype: The target antigen is unknown. With a much larger clone just one base away, this may be a read error.

The V end lost 6 bases, the J end lost 7 bases, and 13 bases lay between the germline ends. CDR1 and CDR2 (germline): SNHLY, FYNNEI. The CDR3 is 14 residues long. Using RNA transcripts, the TCR beta CDR3 regions were amplified. Scientists carried out first-round RT-PCR using HTBI primers and then a second-round multiplex PCR. One entry per CDR3 protein results from TCRdb running MiXCR on the multiplex PCR reads. The sample carries more than 1,000,000 distinct CDR3 sequences, roughly 35% recorded once. This clonotype was obtained from an adult man with Graves' hyperthyroidism. Sequenced input: peripheral blood or thyroid tissue (not recorded which). This chain uses TRBV2 with TRBJ1-6; D perhaps matches TRBD1 (5 bases). The DNA for the CDR3 is TGTGCCAGCAGCGAGGGACCGGTAAATTCACCCCTCCACTTT. Translation gives CASSEGPVNSPLHF.